This T cell receptor beta chain was documented in a study of cytomegalovirus exposure and HLA in healthy donors. The ends were cut back, 1 base at V and 4 bases at J, with 18 bases in the middle. Germline CDR1 and CDR2: SGHNT and YENEEA. This CDR3 contains 17 residues. Sequencing was performed with immunoSEQ multiplex PCR; in TCRdb, only in-frame clones are kept and a portion is missing. This table holds 200,000 to 250,000 clones, roughly 84% found once. The chain combines TRBV11-3 with TRBJ2-3; possible D gene TRBD2, 6 bases. Specimen: PBMCs. The TCR sequence derives from a woman between 25 and 40 years old in good health and CMV-seropositive. The CDR3 region is CASSLAYSGDRADTQYF. For the CDR3, the DNA is TGTGCCAGCAGCTTAGCATACTCGGGGGATCGGGCAGATACGCAGTATTTT.